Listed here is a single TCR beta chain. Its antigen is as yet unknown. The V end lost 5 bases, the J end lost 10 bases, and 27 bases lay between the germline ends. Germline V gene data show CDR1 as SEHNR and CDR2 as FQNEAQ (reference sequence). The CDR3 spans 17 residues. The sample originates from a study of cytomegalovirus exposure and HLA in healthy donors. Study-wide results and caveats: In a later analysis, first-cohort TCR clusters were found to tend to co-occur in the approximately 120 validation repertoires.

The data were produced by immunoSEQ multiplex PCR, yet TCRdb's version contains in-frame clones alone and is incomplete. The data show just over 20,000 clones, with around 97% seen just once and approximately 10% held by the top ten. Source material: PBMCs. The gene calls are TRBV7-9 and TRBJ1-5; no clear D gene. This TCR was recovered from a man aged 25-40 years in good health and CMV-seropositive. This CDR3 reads CASSRTRRGPHVCPQHF. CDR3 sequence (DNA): TGTGCCAGCAGCCGTACCCGCCGTGGGCCACATGTTTGTCCCCAGCATTTT.